This TCR beta chain was observed in a study of CD8 T cells in ankylosing spondylitis. The ends lost 3 bases at V and 8 bases at J; junction bases unmatched: 5. The germline gives CDR1 SGHTA, CDR2 FQGNSA. The CDR3 extends over 13 amino acids. This clonotype was seen only a few times. TCRdb recomputed calls from the 5' RACE reads with MiXCR, one row per CDR3 protein. The sample shows around 300,000 distinct CDR3 sequences, 14% to 15% of them seen only once. Sequences were obtained from blood, either unsorted or a sorted T cell fraction (not recorded which). The rearrangement uses TRBV7-2 and TRBJ1-2; the match to TRBD1 covers 8 bases. This TCR derives from a male donor with ankylosing spondylitis or in good health (not recorded which). The CDR3 DNA is TGTGCCAGCAGCTTGGACAGGGTGGCCGGCTACACCTTC. Its translation: CASSLDRVAGYTF.